The next 4 T cell receptor beta chains were all read from a single sample in a study of cytotoxic CD8 clonotypes in ibrutinib-treated CLL. TCRdb's table, derived via immunoSEQ multiplex PCR, lists solely in-frame clones and lacks some. The repertoire holds more than 110,000 clones, roughly 90% seen once, with 10% to 11% in the top ten. Material: PBMCs, obtained after 12 months of ibrutinib treatment. The receptors originated from a human donor with chronic lymphocytic leukemia.

The chain employs TRBV7-2 and TRBJ2-1, with D perhaps matching TRBD2 (6 bases). CDR3 length: 15 amino acids. Trimming took off 5 bases at V and 2 bases at J, with 13 bases between the two ends. The germline V gene encodes CDR1 SGHTA and CDR2 FQGNSA. CDR3 nucleotide sequence: TGTGCCAGCAGCCCCCTAGGGGAGGCCTACAATGAGCAGTTCTTC. It is translated as CASSPLGEAYNEQFF.

This chain joins TRBV7-9 and TRBJ1-4; 12 nucleotides agree with TRBD1. The CDR3 spans 18 residues. Germline values: CDR1 SEHNR, CDR2 FQNEAQ (reference sequence). V dropped 5 bases and J dropped 3; count of bases not matched to a gene: 10. The CDR3 sequence is CASSVIWDRGPANEKLFF. The DNA of the CDR3 is TGTGCCAGCAGCGTCATTTGGGACAGGGGGCCAGCTAATGAAAAACTGTTTTTT.

The chain has TRBV19 and TRBJ2-7, with D perhaps matching TRBD1 (5 bases). The V gene lost 4 bases and the J gene lost 1 base, with 14 bases spanning the gap. CDR1 and CDR2 (germline): LNHDA, SQIVND (reference sequence). The CDR3 consists of 15 residues. The CDR3 protein is CASSTAWGPSYEQYF. The CDR3 region has the DNA TGTGCCAGTAGTACGGCATGGGGCCCTTCCTACGAGCAGTACTTC.

The V and J genes are TRBV9 and TRBJ2-3; no reliable D call. CDR3 length equals 15 residues. V lost 0 bases, J lost 3 bases, and 11 bases lay in between. From germline, CDR1 is SGDLS and CDR2 YYNGEE. CDR3 residues: CASSVGTGDTDTQYF. DNA of the CDR3: TGTGCCAGCAGCGTAGGGACCGGAGATACAGATACGCAGTATTTT. The variable domain in full, completed from reference TRBV9 and TRBJ2-3, reads DSGVTQTPKHLITATGQRVTLRCSPRSGDLSVYWYQQSLDQGLQFLIQYYNGEERAKGNILERFSAQQFPDLHSELNLSSLELGDSALYFCASSVGTGDTDTQYFGPGTRLTVL.